These T cell receptor beta chains were read from a single sample in a study of CD8+CD57+ T cells in acquired aplastic anemia. TCRdb processed the reads anew with MiXCR; each CDR3 protein has one entry. Of about 130,000 distinct CDR3 sequences in the sample, approximately 41% were seen once. Sequenced material: sorted CD4+, CD8+, or CD8+CD57+ T cells (not recorded which) from PBMCs. The receptors shown here come from a human donor in good health, serving as a control. Each CDR3 is given with its conserved first and last residue. Each record gives: J gene, clone size, D gene, V gene, CDR3 protein, CDR3 DNA. D genes are given only for firm matches. Expanded clones are given a class, and other clones once, few, many or no size at all.

TRBJ2-1,.,.,TRBV3-1,CASSRGTVYNEQFF,TGTGCCAGCAGCCGCGGGACAGTTTACAATGAGCAGTTCTTC
TRBJ2-3,.,.,TRBV18,CASSPPTDRGDTQYF,TGTGCCAGCTCACCACCGACAGACAGAGGGGATACGCAGTATTTT
TRBJ2-5,many,TRBD2,TRBV7-8,CASSPGTSGGKQETQYF,TGTGCCAGCAGCCCAGGGACTAGCGGGGGGAAACAAGAGACCCAGTACTTC
TRBJ2-7,once,.,TRBV9,CASSVGGSPKYF,TGTGCCAGCAGCGTAGGAGGCAGTCCTAAGTACTTC
TRBJ2-2,many,.,TRBV20-1,CSARAPNMGPTGELFF,TGCAGTGCTAGAGCTCCAAACATGGGACCGACCGGGGAGCTGTTTTTT
TRBJ1-1,.,.,TRBV25-1,CASSGLRNTEAFF,TGTGCCAGCAGTGGCCTAAGGAACACTGAAGCTTTCTTT
TRBJ1-4,.,.,TRBV25-1,CASSEDQGRLNEKLFF,TGTGCCAGCAGTGAAGATCAAGGGAGATTGAATGAAAAACTGTTTTTT
TRBJ1-3,many,.,TRBV7-9,CASSPGSPGNTIYF,TGTGCCAGCAGCCCTGGGAGTCCTGGAAACACCATATATTTT
TRBJ1-1,many,.,TRBV20-1,CSAKQWSDTEAFF,TGCAGTGCTAAGCAATGGTCGGACACTGAAGCTTTCTTT
TRBJ2-7,once,.,TRBV15,CATSRGGRQGINEQYF,TGTGCCACCAGCAGAGGGGGCCGTCAGGGGATCAACGAGCAGTACTTC
TRBJ1-4,medium-sized,.,TRBV2,CASSEAQVTNEKLFF,TGTGCCAGCAGTGAAGCGCAAGTAACTAATGAAAAACTGTTTTTT
TRBJ1-5,.,TRBD1,TRBV30,CAWSADRGLGGQPQHF,TGTGCCTGGAGTGCTGACAGGGGGCTAGGGGGACAGCCCCAGCATTTT
TRBJ1-2,.,.,TRBV12-3/TRBV12-4,CASSLDEPTTGAKNYGYTF,TGTGCCAGCAGTTTGGACGAGCCCACGACGGGGGCGAAGAACTATGGCTACACCTTC
TRBJ2-7,.,TRBD2,TRBV25-1,CASSASGSSYEQYF,TGTGCCAGCAGTGCTAGCGGAAGCTCCTACGAGCAGTACTTC
TRBJ1-3,many,.,TRBV4-2,CASSQDSTAGNTIYF,TGTGCCAGCAGCCAAGATTCGACGGCCGGCAACACCATATATTTT
TRBJ1-6,many,.,TRBV11-1,CASSLGAGSSNSPLHF,TGTGCCAGCAGCTTAGGGGCAGGATCATCCAATTCACCCCTCCACTTT
TRBJ1-1,many,.,TRBV20-1,CSASRQLNTEAFF,TGCAGTGCTTCTCGGCAGTTGAACACTGAAGCTTTCTTT
TRBJ1-1,.,TRBD1,TRBV5-1,CASSSDRVFLNTEALF,TGCGCCAGCAGCTCCGACAGGGTATTTCTGAACACTGAAGCTCTCTTT
TRBJ1-5,.,.,TRBV20-1,CSARSPGQPQHF,TGCAGTGCTAGATCTCCGGGTCAGCCCCAGCATTTT
TRBJ1-4,.,.,TRBV10-3,CAISGGGIGEKLFF,TGTGCCATCAGTGGAGGGGGGATAGGGGAAAAACTGTTTTTT
TRBJ2-3,.,TRBD1,TRBV2,CASSERRTGMQYF,TGTGCCAGCTCCGAACGACGGACAGGTATGCAGTATTTT
TRBJ2-3,.,.,TRBV9,CASNSDTQYF,TGTGCCAGCAACTCAGATACGCAGTATTTT
TRBJ2-1,.,TRBD1,TRBV6-2/TRBV6-3,CASSPWTGDYNEQFF,TGTGCCAGCAGCCCTTGGACAGGGGACTACAATGAGCAGTTCTTC